These 16 T cell receptor beta chains were sequenced from one sample in a study of cytomegalovirus exposure and HLA in healthy donors. Primers for the PCR totalled 60 Vbeta and 13 Jbeta. The protocol was immunoSEQ multiplex PCR, while the TCRdb copy is restricted to in-frame clones and leaves out a portion. The data show approximately 210,000 clones, roughly four fifths seen once. Sequenced sample: PBMCs. The receptor set was obtained from a man aged 18 to 29 in good health and CMV-seronegative.

The chain has TRBV21-1 and TRBJ2-7; the table gives TRBD1 as D, unverified against the DNA. TRBV21-1 is labeled a pseudogene. This CDR3 has 14 amino acids. The CDR3 DNA reads TGTGCCAGCAGCAAAGGGGAACAGGGTCCCGAGCAGTACTTC. It encodes CASSKGEQGPEQYF.

The chain joins TRBV7-9 to TRBJ2-7; D gene uncertain. Trimming left V 3 bases short and J 5 bases short, with 8 bases between. The CDR3 totals 12 residues. Per the germline V gene, CDR1 is SEHNR and CDR2 is FQNEAQ (reference sequence). This CDR3 reads CASSFDLHEQYF. For the CDR3, the DNA is TGTGCCAGCAGCTTCGATCTACACGAGCAGTACTTC.

V and J are TRBV4-1 and TRBJ2-5; possible D gene TRBD1, 5 bases. The J call is uncertain, as TRBJ2-7 better fits the DNA end. The CDR3 extends over 14 amino acids. The germline V gene encodes CDR1 MGHRA and CDR2 YSYEKL. The CDR3: CASSQEGTGYEQYF. CDR3 nucleotides: TGCGCCAGCAGCCAAGAGGGAACAGGCTACGAGCAGTACTTC.

This clone came up a few times. The rearrangement joins TRBV9 to TRBJ2-3, with 10 nucleotides matching TRBD2. This CDR3 has 18 amino acids. The trim removed 0 bases at V and 4 bases at J, leaving 11 bases unmatched. Germline lookup yields CDR1 SGDLS and CDR2 YYNGEE. CDR3 loop: CASSVGLAGAGLSDTQYF. DNA for the CDR3: TGTGCCAGCAGCGTAGGGCTAGCGGGGGCCGGGCTGTCAGATACGCAGTATTTT.

This chain joins TRBV18 and TRBJ2-2; possibly TRBD1 for D (6 bases). The CDR3 consists of 14 residues. Per the germline V gene, CDR1 is KGHSH and CDR2 is LQKENI. Trimming left V 10 bases short and J 2 bases short, with 14 bases between. The CDR3 region has the DNA TGTGCCACTATCCGGACAGCTAACACCGGGGAGCTGTTTTTT. This sequence encodes CATIRTANTGELFF.

The chain has TRBV9 and TRBJ1-3; D unresolved. Deletions cut 3 bases from V and 7 bases from J, with 11 bases between. The CDR3 is 13 residues long. Germline V CDR1 and CDR2: SGDLS, YYNGEE. The CDR3 reads CASSAPVANTIYF. For the CDR3, the DNA is TGTGCCAGCAGCGCCCCAGTGGCCAACACCATATATTTT.

The chain joins TRBV19 to TRBJ2-7; 9 nucleotides agree with TRBD2. From germline, CDR1 is LNHDA and CDR2 SQIVND (reference sequence). Trimming took 9 bases from V and 4 from J; bases not matched to a gene: 10. This CDR3 comprises 14 residues. Here the CDR3 DNA reads TGTGCCAGCTCCCCGGCGGGAGGGCCTTACGAGCAGTACTTC. Its translation is CASSPAGGPYEQYF.

This chain connects TRBV6-5 to TRBJ1-2, with D perhaps TRBD1 (5 bases). The CDR3 runs to 13 residues. The V end lost 6 bases, the J end lost 1 base, and 9 bases lay between the germline ends. Germline CDR1 MNHEY, CDR2 SVGAGI. The CDR3 coding sequence is TGTGCCAGCAGCTACGACAGTAACTATGGCTACACCTTC. As protein: CASSYDSNYGYTF.

V gene TRBV30 combines with J gene TRBJ1-5; D remains unclear. The germline CDR1 and CDR2 sequences are GTSNPN and SVGIG (reference sequence). V was trimmed by 1 base and J by 7 bases, leaving 11 bases between them. The CDR3 loop spans 13 amino acids. In DNA form, the CDR3 reads TGTGCCTGGAGTGGGAGGGATGAACAGCCCCAGCATTTT. Protein product: CAWSGRDEQPQHF.

V is TRBV19 and J is TRBJ1-5; 7 bases fit TRBD1. V lost 3 bases, J lost 1 base, and 0 bases stayed unmatched. Germline V gene lookup returns CDR1 LNHDA and CDR2 SQIVND (reference sequence). The CDR3 covers 14 residues. The CDR3 DNA follows: TGTGCCAGTAGTATGGACAGGAGCAATCAGCCCCAGCATTTT. Its translation is CASSMDRSNQPQHF. Complete variable domain (other parts from reference TRBV19 and TRBJ1-5): DGGITQSPKYLFRKEGQNVTLSCEQNLNHDAMYWYRQDPGQGLRLIYYSQIVNDFQKGDIAEGYSVSREKKESFPLTVTSAQKNPTAFYLCASSMDRSNQPQHFGDGTRLSIL.

The chain couples TRBV5-4 to TRBJ2-1; 8 positions agree with TRBD2. J was trimmed by 5 bases and V by 0 bases; bases with no gene match: 7. The germline gives CDR1 SGHNT, CDR2 YYREEE (reference sequence). There are 16 residues in the CDR3. The CDR3 DNA is TGTGCCAGCAGCTTGGGGGCGGGAGGTAAGGACAATGAGCAGTTCTTC. Its protein product is CASSLGAGGKDNEQFF.

This sequence joins TRBV2 and TRBJ2-5; no reliable D call. Germline loops: CDR1 SNHLY, CDR2 FYNNEI. The CDR3 has 11 residues. The V end lost 6 bases, the J end lost 5 bases, and 7 bases lay between the germline ends. CDR3 nucleotides: TGTGCCAGCAGGCTTGAGGAGACCCAGTACTTC. Its translation is CASRLEETQYF.

The chain is built from TRBV2 and TRBJ2-1, with TRBD2 as a possible D gene (5 bases). The CDR3 is made up of 13 amino acids. Per germline, CDR1 SNHLY and CDR2 FYNNEI. V lost 5 bases, J lost 1 base, and 6 bases lay in between. Written as DNA, the CDR3 is TGTGCCAGCAGTCGGGGTTCCTACAATGAGCAGTTCTTC. The encoded protein is CASSRGSYNEQFF.

The chain employs TRBV19 and TRBJ2-2; no reliable D call. The CDR3 consists of 13 residues. In germline, CDR1 is LNHDA, CDR2 SQIVND (reference sequence). The V gene lost 7 bases and the J gene lost 2 bases, with 8 bases spanning the gap. This CDR3 is CASMSPNTGELFF. The DNA of the CDR3 is TGTGCCAGTATGTCCCCAAACACCGGGGAGCTGTTTTTT.

This clone was detected only once. V gene TRBV6-1 combines with J gene TRBJ2-1; the D is unclear. V shed 3 bases and J shed 2 bases, with 11 bases lying between them. The germline CDR1 and CDR2 sequences are MNHNS and SASEGT. The length of the CDR3 is 15 residues. The CDR3 protein is CASSEVDWPYNEQFF. DNA for the CDR3: TGTGCCAGCAGTGAGGTAGACTGGCCCTACAATGAGCAGTTCTTC.

The chain combines TRBV5-1 with TRBJ1-4, with a tentative D call TRBD1 (5 bases). The CDR3 runs 15 residues. V was shortened by 4 bases and J by 8 bases, with 18 bases between the two germline ends. The germline V gene has CDR1 SGHRS and CDR2 YFSETQ. CDR3 sequence: CASSPMGGIQEKLFF. In nucleotides, the CDR3 is TGCGCCAGCAGCCCAATGGGGGGGATCCAAGAAAAACTGTTTTTT.